The 2 T cell receptor beta chains in this list originate from one sample, sequenced in a study of CD8+ T cells in alopecia areata. The sequencing template was cDNA reverse transcribed from extracted RNA. Produced via immunoSEQ multiplex PCR; TCRdb's table is partial and in-frame only. The repertoire holds 250,000 to 350,000 clones, with roughly 63% as singletons. The treatment is: oral pan-JAK inhibitor, 5-10 mg twice daily. Specimen: CD4+ T cells sorted from blood, collected at week 52, from a patient treated with tofacitinib. The receptors come from a human donor with alopecia areata.

The CDR3 DNA follows: TGTGCCAGCAGCATCCGGGACGGGGGACTCAATGAGCAGTTCTTC. Protein: CASSIRDGGLNEQFF. The chain combines TRBV9 with TRBJ2-1; tentative D call: TRBD2 (6 bases). Per the germline V gene, CDR1 is SGDLS and CDR2 is YYNGEE. The CDR3 sequence is 15 residues long. Trimming removed 4 bases from V and 6 bases from J, with 17 bases in between.

The V gene is TRBV9, the J gene TRBJ2-2; possibly TRBD2 for D (5 bases). Germline loops: CDR1 SGDLS, CDR2 YYNGEE. This CDR3 has 16 amino acids. V was shortened by 3 bases and J by 0 bases, with 12 bases between the two germline ends. The CDR3 loop is CASSAAGPPNTGELFF. CDR3 sequence (DNA): TGTGCCAGCAGCGCTGCGGGCCCCCCGAACACCGGGGAGCTGTTTTTT.